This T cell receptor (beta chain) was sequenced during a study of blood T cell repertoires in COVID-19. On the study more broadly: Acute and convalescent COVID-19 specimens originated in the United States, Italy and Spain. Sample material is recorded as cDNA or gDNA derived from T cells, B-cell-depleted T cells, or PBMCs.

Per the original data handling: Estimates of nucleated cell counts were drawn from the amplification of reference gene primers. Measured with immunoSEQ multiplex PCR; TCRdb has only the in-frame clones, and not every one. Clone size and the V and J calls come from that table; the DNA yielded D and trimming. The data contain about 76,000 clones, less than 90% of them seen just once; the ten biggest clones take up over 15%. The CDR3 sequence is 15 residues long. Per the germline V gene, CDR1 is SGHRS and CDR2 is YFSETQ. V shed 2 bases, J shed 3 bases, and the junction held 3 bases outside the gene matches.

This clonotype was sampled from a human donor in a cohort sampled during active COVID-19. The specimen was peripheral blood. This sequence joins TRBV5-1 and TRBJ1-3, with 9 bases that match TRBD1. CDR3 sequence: CASSLQGAFGNTIYF. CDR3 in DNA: TGCGCCAGCAGCTTACAGGGGGCTTTTGGAAACACCATATATTTT.